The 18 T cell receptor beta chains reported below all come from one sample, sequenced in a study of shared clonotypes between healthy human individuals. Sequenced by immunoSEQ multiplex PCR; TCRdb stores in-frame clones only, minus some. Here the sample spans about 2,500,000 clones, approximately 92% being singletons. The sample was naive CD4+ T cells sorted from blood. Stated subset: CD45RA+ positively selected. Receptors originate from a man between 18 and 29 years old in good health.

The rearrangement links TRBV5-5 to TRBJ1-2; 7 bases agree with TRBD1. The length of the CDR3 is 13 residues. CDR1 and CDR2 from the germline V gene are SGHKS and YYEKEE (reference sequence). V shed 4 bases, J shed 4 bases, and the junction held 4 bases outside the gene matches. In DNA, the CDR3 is TGTGCCAGCAGCGAGGGACAGCGCTATGGCTACACCTTC. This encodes CASSEGQRYGYTF.

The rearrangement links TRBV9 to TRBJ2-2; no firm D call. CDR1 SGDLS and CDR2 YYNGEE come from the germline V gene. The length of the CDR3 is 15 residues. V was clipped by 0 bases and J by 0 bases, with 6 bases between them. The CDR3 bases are TGTGCCAGCAGCGTAGGAGTCTCGAACACCGGGGAGCTGTTTTTT. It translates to CASSVGVSNTGELFF.

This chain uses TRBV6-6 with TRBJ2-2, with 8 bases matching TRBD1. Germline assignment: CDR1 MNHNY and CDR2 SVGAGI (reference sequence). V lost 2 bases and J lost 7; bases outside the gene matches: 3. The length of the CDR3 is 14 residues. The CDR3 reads CASSYGQGVGELFF. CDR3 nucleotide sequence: TGTGCCAGCAGTTACGGACAGGGTGTCGGGGAGCTGTTTTTT.

The CDR3: CSVEPRLNTEAFF. DNA of the CDR3: TGCAGCGTTGAACCCCGACTGAACACTGAAGCTTTCTTT. V usage is TRBV29-1 and J usage is TRBJ1-1; D unresolved. The CDR3 is made up of 13 amino acids. Germline V gene sequence: CDR1 SQVTM, CDR2 ANQGSEA. V was clipped by 2 bases and J by 0 bases, with 7 bases between them. The variable domain in full, with the rest retrieved from reference TRBV29-1 and TRBJ1-1, is SAVISQKPSRDICQRGTSLTIQCQVDSQVTMMFWYRQQPGQSLTLIATANQGSEATYESGFVIDKFPISRPNLTFSTLTVSNMSPEDSSIYLCSVEPRLNTEAFFGQGTRLTVV.

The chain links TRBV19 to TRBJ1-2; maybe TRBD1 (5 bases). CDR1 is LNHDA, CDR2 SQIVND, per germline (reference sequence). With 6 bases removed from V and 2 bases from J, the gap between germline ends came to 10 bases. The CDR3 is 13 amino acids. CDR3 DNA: TGTGCCAGTAGACCCGACAGCAACTATGGCTACACCTTC. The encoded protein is CASRPDSNYGYTF.

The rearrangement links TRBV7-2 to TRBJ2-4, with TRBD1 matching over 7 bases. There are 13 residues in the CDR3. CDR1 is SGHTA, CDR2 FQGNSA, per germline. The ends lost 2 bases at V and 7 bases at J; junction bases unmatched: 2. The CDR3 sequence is CASSLQGGNIQYF. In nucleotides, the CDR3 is TGTGCCAGCAGCTTACAAGGGGGCAACATTCAGTACTTC.

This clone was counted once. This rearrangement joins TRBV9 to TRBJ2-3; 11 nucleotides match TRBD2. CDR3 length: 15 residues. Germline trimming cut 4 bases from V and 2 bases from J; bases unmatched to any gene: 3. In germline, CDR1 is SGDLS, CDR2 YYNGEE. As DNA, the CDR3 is TGTGCCAGCAGCCTTAGCGGGGGGGTCACAGATACGCAGTATTTT. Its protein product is CASSLSGGVTDTQYF.

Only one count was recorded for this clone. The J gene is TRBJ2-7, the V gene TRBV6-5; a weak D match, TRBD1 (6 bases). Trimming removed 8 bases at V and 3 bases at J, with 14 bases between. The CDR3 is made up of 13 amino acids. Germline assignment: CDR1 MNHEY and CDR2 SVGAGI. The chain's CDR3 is CASGYKGVYEQYF. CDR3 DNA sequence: TGTGCCAGCGGCTATAAGGGGGTCTACGAGCAGTACTTC.

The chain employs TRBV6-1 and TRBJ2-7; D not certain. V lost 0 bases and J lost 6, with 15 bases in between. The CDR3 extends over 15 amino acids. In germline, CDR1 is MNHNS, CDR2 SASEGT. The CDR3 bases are TGTGCCAGCAGTGAAGCGGGCAGCTCGCCGCGCGAGCAGTACTTC. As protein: CASSEAGSSPREQYF.

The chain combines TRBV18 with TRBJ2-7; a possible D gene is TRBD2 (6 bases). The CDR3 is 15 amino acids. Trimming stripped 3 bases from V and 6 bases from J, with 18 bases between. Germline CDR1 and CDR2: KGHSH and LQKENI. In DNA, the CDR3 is TGTGCCAGCTCACCGCGGGACTCCTTGATTGGCGAGCAGTACTTC. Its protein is CASSPRDSLIGEQYF.

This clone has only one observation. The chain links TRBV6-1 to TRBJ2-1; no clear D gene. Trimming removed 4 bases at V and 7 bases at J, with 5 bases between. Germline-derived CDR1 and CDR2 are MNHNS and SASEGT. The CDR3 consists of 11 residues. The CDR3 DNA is TGTGCCAGCAGTGTAATTAATGAGCAGTTCTTC. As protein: CASSVINEQFF.

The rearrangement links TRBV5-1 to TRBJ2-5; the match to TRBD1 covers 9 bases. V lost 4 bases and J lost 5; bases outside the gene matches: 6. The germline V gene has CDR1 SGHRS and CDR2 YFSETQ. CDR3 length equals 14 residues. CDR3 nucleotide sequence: TGCGCCAGCAGCCCAGGACAGGGGTTTGAGACCCAGTACTTC. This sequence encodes CASSPGQGFETQYF.

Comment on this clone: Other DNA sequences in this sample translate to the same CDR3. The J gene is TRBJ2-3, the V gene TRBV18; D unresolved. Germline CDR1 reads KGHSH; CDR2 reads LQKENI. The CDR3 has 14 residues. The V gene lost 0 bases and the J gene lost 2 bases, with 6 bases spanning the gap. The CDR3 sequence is CASSPPGNTDTQYF. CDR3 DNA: TGTGCCAGCTCACCACCAGGGAACACAGATACGCAGTATTTT.

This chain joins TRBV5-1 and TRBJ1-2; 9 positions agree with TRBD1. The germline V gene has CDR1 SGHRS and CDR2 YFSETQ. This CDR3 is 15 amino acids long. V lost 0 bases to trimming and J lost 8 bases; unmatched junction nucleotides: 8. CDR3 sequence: CASSLGDRESEGYTF. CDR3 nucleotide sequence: TGCGCCAGCAGCTTGGGGGACAGGGAATCGGAGGGCTACACCTTC.

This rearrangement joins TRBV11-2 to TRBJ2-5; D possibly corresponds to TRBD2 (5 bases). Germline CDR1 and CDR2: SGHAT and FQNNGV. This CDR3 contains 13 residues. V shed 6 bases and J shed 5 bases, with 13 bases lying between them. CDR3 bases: TGTGCCAGCAGTACCGGGGTATCCGAGACCCAGTACTTC. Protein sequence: CASSTGVSETQYF.

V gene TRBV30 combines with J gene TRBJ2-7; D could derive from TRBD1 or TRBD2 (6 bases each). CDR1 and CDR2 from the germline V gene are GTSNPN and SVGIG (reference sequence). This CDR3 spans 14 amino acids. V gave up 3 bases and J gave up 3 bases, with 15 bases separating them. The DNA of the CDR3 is TGTGCCTGGAGCTGGGGGGCGGAGAGCTACGAGCAGTACTTC. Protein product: CAWSWGAESYEQYF.

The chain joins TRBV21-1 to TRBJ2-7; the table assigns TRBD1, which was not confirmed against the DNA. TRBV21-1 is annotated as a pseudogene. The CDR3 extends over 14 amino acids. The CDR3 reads CASSHRQGRYEQYF. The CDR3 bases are TGTGCCAGCAGCCATCGACAGGGGCGCTACGAGCAGTACTTC.

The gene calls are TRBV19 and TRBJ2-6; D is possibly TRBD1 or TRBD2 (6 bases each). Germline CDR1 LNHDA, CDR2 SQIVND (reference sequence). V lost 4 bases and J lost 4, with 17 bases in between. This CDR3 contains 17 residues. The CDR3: CASSTGDKADGANVLTF. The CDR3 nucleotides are TGTGCCAGTAGTACGGGGGACAAGGCTGACGGGGCCAACGTCCTGACTTTC. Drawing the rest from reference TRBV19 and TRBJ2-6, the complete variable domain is DGGITQSPKYLFRKEGQNVTLSCEQNLNHDAMYWYRQDPGQGLRLIYYSQIVNDFQKGDIAEGYSVSREKKESFPLTVTSAQKNPTAFYLCASSTGDKADGANVLTFGAGSRLTVL.